A selection of T cell receptor beta chains follows, all from one sample in a study of T cell changes during pregnancy in multiple sclerosis. Assay: immunoSEQ multiplex PCR; the TCRdb copy retains only in-frame clones and omits some. The sample has some 110,000 clones; 91% are singletons. The specimen comprised peripheral blood, sampled before pregnancy. The receptors originated from a female donor with multiple sclerosis, enrolled in a pregnancy study. CDR3s include the opening cysteine and the closing phenylalanine or tryptophan. The D gene is left open where the match is weak. Size tells how often a clone was seen (once, few, many) or the class of an expanded clone, and some rows leave it out.

>NA|few|TRBJ1-6|TRBV6-5
CASSYTESLSPLHF
TGTGCCAGCAGTTACACAGAGAGCCTTTCACCCCTCCACTTT
>TRBD1|NA|TRBJ1-3|TRBV5-1
CASSLQGIVTGNTIYF
TGCGCCAGCAGCCTACAGGGGATTGTGACTGGAAACACCATATATTTT
>TRBD1|NA|TRBJ2-2|TRBV4-3
CASSQDGQGAAGELFF
TGCGCCAGCAGCCAAGATGGGCAGGGGGCGGCCGGGGAGCTGTTTTTT
>NA|NA|TRBJ1-1|TRBV9
CASSPDSPNTEAFF
TGTGCCAGCAGCCCCGACAGCCCGAACACTGAAGCTTTCTTT
>TRBD1|NA|TRBJ2-5|TRBV28
CASSLGQGQGETQYF
TGTGCCAGCAGTCTAGGACAGGGCCAGGGGGAGACCCAGTACTTC
>TRBD2|NA|TRBJ2-2|TRBV30
CAWSREDALYTGELFF
TGTGCCTGGAGTCGGGAGGACGCTCTCTACACCGGGGAGCTGTTTTTT
>NA|NA|TRBJ1-6|TRBV2
CASSEGGFNYNSPLHF
TGTGCCAGCAGTGAAGGAGGGTTTAACTATAATTCACCCCTCCACTTT
>NA|NA|TRBJ2-1|TRBV10-3
CAISESGFGEAEQFF
TGTGCCATCAGTGAGTCGGGGTTCGGGGAGGCTGAGCAGTTCTTC
>NA|NA|TRBJ1-1|TRBV28
CASSLSVGNTEAFF
TGTGCCAGCAGTTTAAGTGTCGGGAACACTGAAGCTTTCTTT
>TRBD2|NA|TRBJ2-7|TRBV27
CASSLLAGGSSYEQYF
TGTGCCAGCAGTCTCTTAGCGGGAGGGAGCTCCTACGAGCAGTACTTC
>TRBD2|few|TRBJ2-7|TRBV14
CASSQVSSLAGSEQYF
TGTGCCAGCAGCCAAGTGTCGAGTCTAGCGGGATCCGAGCAGTACTTC
>NA|NA|TRBJ2-1|TRBV9
CASSVGGLGSYNEQFF
TGTGCCAGCAGCGTAGGCGGGCTGGGCTCCTACAATGAGCAGTTCTTC
>NA|NA|TRBJ1-1|TRBV27
CASSSLVNTEAFF
TGTGCCAGCAGTTCACTGGTGAACACTGAAGCTTTCTTT
>NA|NA|TRBJ2-5|TRBV28
CASVGEETQYF
TGTGCCAGCGTTGGAGAAGAGACCCAGTACTTC
>NA|NA|TRBJ1-2|TRBV29-1
CSVAGQYGYTF
TGCAGCGTGGCCGGACAGTATGGCTACACCTTC
>NA|NA|TRBJ1-4|TRBV30
CAWSVFNPLGANEKLFF
TGTGCCTGGAGTGTATTCAACCCACTCGGGGCTAATGAAAAACTGTTTTTT
>NA|NA|TRBJ2-7|TRBV2
CASMGGESSYEQYF
TGTGCCAGCATGGGCGGGGAAAGCTCCTACGAGCAGTACTTC
>TRBD1|NA|TRBJ1-1|TRBV4-1
CASSQTSAGGLNTEAFF
TGCGCCAGCAGCCAAACGTCTGCAGGGGGATTGAACACTGAAGCTTTCTTT
>TRBD2|NA|TRBJ2-1|TRBV7-3
CASSLTASGLNEQFF
TGTGCCAGCAGCTTAACGGCTAGCGGGCTTAATGAGCAGTTCTTC
>NA|NA|TRBJ2-7|TRBV5-1
CASSPTGILGSYEQYF
TGCGCCAGCAGCCCAACCGGGATTTTAGGCTCCTACGAGCAGTACTTC
>NA|NA|TRBJ1-1|TRBV5-3
CASRGEGTEAFF
TGTGCCAGTCGGGGAGAGGGCACTGAAGCTTTCTTT
>NA|once|TRBJ1-1|TRBV9
CASSQGQNTEAFF
TGTGCCAGCAGTCAGGGACAGAACACTGAAGCTTTCTTT
>NA|NA|TRBJ2-5|TRBV7-9
CASSPGTYEETQYF
TGTGCCAGCAGCCCCGGGACATATGAAGAGACCCAGTACTTC
>TRBD2|once|TRBJ2-1|TRBV7-2
CASSWGEGHYNEQFF
TGTGCCAGCAGCTGGGGGGAGGGCCATTACAATGAGCAGTTCTTC
>NA|once|TRBJ2-3|TRBV9
CASSVEGGGGNTQYF
TGTGCCAGCAGCGTCGAGGGGGGGGGCGGGAATACGCAGTATTTT
>NA|NA|TRBJ2-5|TRBV7-2
CASSPSPGIGQETQYF
TGTGCCAGCAGCCCGTCCCCCGGGATCGGCCAAGAGACCCAGTACTTC
>NA|NA|TRBJ1-1|TRBV30
CAWSGPRAFF
TGTGCCTGGAGTGGTCCTAGGGCTTTCTTT
>TRBD1|NA|TRBJ2-3|TRBV18
CASSPTGTVGTDTQYF
TGTGCCAGCTCACCAACCGGGACAGTCGGCACAGATACGCAGTATTTT
>TRBD1|NA|TRBJ2-1|TRBV5-1
CASSFEGAAYNEQFF
TGCGCCAGCAGCTTTGAGGGGGCGGCCTACAATGAGCAGTTCTTC
>NA|NA|TRBJ1-2|TRBV9
CASSVGLSGNYGYTF
TGTGCCAGCAGCGTAGGTCTTTCAGGGAACTATGGCTACACCTTC
>NA|NA|TRBJ2-3|TRBV7-2
CASSFGGAGDTQYF
TGTGCCAGCAGCTTTGGGGGGGCGGGGGATACGCAGTATTTT
>NA|NA|TRBJ1-3|TRBV7-2
CASSSTPRGMGNTIYF
TGTGCCAGCAGCTCTACTCCTCGGGGGATGGGAAACACCATATATTTT
>NA|NA|TRBJ1-6|TRBV7-9
CASSLLGGGDSPLHF
TGTGCCAGCAGCTTATTGGGGGGAGGGGATTCACCCCTCCACTTT
>TRBD2|NA|TRBJ2-7|TRBV5-4
CASSQGLAGGRAYYEQYF
TGTGCCAGCAGCCAGGGACTAGCGGGAGGCCGGGCTTACTACGAGCAGTACTTC
>NA|NA|TRBJ2-7|TRBV7-3
CASSLTGAGAYEQYF
TGTGCCAGCAGCTTAACAGGGGCAGGGGCCTACGAGCAGTACTTC
>NA|NA|TRBJ2-1|TRBV11-3
CASSLGGIRNNEQFF
TGTGCCAGCAGCTTAGGAGGTATTCGGAACAATGAGCAGTTCTTC
>TRBD1|NA|TRBJ2-1|TRBV5-1
CASSSQTGPNEQFF
TGCGCCAGCAGCTCCCAGACAGGGCCCAATGAGCAGTTCTTC
>TRBD1|NA|TRBJ2-1|TRBV6-5
CASSYTGGLMYNEQFF
TGTGCCAGCAGTTACACAGGGGGCCTTATGTACAATGAGCAGTTCTTC
>TRBD1|NA|TRBJ2-7|TRBV2
CAAGTEYEQYF
TGTGCCGCCGGGACAGAGTACGAGCAGTACTTC
>TRBD2|NA|TRBJ2-3|TRBV7-2
CASSLYKRGGSDTQYF
TGTGCCAGCAGCTTGTATAAGCGGGGAGGGTCAGATACGCAGTATTTT
>NA|NA|TRBJ1-2|TRBV5-5
CASSLRGGEGYTF
TGTGCCAGCAGCTTGAGAGGGGGAGAGGGCTACACCTTC
>TRBD2|NA|TRBJ2-3|TRBV5-6
CASSRGVGTDTQYF
TGTGCCAGCTCCCGGGGGGTGGGCACAGATACGCAGTATTTT
>TRBD2|NA|TRBJ2-7|TRBV27
CASSLDPRGSLYEQYF
TGTGCCAGCAGTTTAGACCCGCGGGGGAGCCTCTACGAGCAGTACTTC
>NA|NA|TRBJ1-1|TRBV11-2
CASSFEVMNTEAFF
TGTGCCAGCAGCTTTGAGGTTATGAACACTGAAGCTTTCTTT
>TRBD2|NA|TRBJ2-2|TRBV9
CASSEAGGGTGELFF
TGTGCCAGCAGCGAGGCGGGGGGGGGCACCGGGGAGCTGTTTTTT
>TRBD1|NA|TRBJ1-2|TRBV7-9
CASSSDRENGYTF
TGTGCCAGCAGCTCGGACAGGGAAAATGGCTACACCTTC
>NA|NA|TRBJ1-2|TRBV30
CAWLRVGYGYTF
TGTGCCTGGCTGAGGGTAGGCTATGGCTACACCTTC
>NA|NA|TRBJ1-1|TRBV18
CASSPMAGFLNTEAFF
TGTGCCAGCTCACCTATGGCAGGGTTTTTGAACACTGAAGCTTTCTTT
>NA|NA|TRBJ1-5|TRBV27
CASSSRQGNQPQHF
TGTGCCAGCAGTTCGAGACAAGGCAATCAGCCCCAGCATTTT
>TRBD1|once|TRBJ2-1|TRBV19
CASSVTGTGVYNEQFF
TGTGCCAGTAGTGTAACCGGGACAGGGGTATACAATGAGCAGTTCTTC
>NA|NA|TRBJ1-1|TRBV27
CASSTTSVGGTEAFF
TGTGCCAGCAGTACAACTTCGGTGGGAGGAACTGAAGCTTTCTTT
>TRBD1|once|TRBJ1-1|TRBV2
CASSERTGGTEAFF
TGTGCCAGCAGTGAACGGACAGGGGGCACTGAAGCTTTCTTT